The rows below give T cell receptor beta chains drawn from one sample of a study of early T cells in non-severe SARS-CoV-2 infection. MiXCR, run by TCRdb on the 5' RACE reads, gives a single entry per CDR3 protein. This sample has some 97,000 distinct CDR3 sequences; approximately 11% occur once, and the top ten carry roughly 4.8%. The sample consisted of whole blood, taken at baseline. The receptor source for this set is an adult who was a healthcare worker with PCR-confirmed SARS-CoV-2 infection or an uninfected control (not recorded which). Each CDR3 is given with its conserved first and last residue. The D gene is left open where the match is weak. Expanded clones get a size class; other rows say once, few or many, or leave the size out.

TRBV2	NA	15	TRBJ2-2	few	TGTGCCAGCAGTGAGGGGACGCCAAACACCGGGGAGCTGTTTTTT	CASSEGTPNTGELFF
TRBV29-1	TRBD2	18	TRBJ2-7	NA	TGCAGCGTTGTACGTTCGAGAACTAGCGGGGTGCGCACCTACGAGCAGTACTTC	CSVVRSRTSGVRTYEQYF
TRBV3-1	TRBD1	13	TRBJ1-2	many	TGTGCCAGCAGCCTCAGGGGGCGAGATGGCTACACCTTC	CASSLRGRDGYTF
TRBV6-6	TRBD1	14	TRBJ1-5	many	TGTGCCAGCAGCGGACAGGGCCGCAATCAGCCCCAGCATTTT	CASSGQGRNQPQHF
TRBV12-3/TRBV12-4	TRBD1	14	TRBJ2-3	NA	TGTGCCAGCAGTCTAGCGACAGGGGCAGATACGCAGTATTTT	CASSLATGADTQYF
TRBV10-3	TRBD1	12	TRBJ2-7	NA	TGTGCCATATCGGGACAGAATTACGAGCAGTACTTC	CAISGQNYEQYF
TRBV5-1	NA	15	TRBJ2-6	many	TGCGCCAGTGGGATGGCAAACTCTGGGGCCAACGTCCTGACTTTC	CASGMANSGANVLTF
TRBV11-2	TRBD2	15	TRBJ2-1	few	TGTGCCAGCAGCTCCCTAGCGGGGAGATACAATGAGCAGTTCTTC	CASSSLAGRYNEQFF
TRBV11-2	TRBD2	17	TRBJ2-4	many	TGTGCCAGCAGCTCGCAGGGACTAGCGATAGCCAAAAACATTCAGTACTTC	CASSSQGLAIAKNIQYF
TRBV30	TRBD1	14	TRBJ2-5	many	TGTGCCTGGAGTGTCGGGACAGAGCAAGAGACCCAGTACTTC	CAWSVGTEQETQYF
TRBV29-1	NA	13	TRBJ2-3	few	TGCAGCGCCGAAAATAGCGGCACAGATACGCAGTATTTT	CSAENSGTDTQYF
TRBV12-3/TRBV12-4	NA	12	TRBJ2-1	NA	TGTGCCAGCAGCCCGGGACTCCGGCCCCAGTTCTTC	CASSPGLRPQFF
TRBV7-9	NA	15	TRBJ2-3	few	TGTGCCAGCAGCTTAGCGGGCCTGGGATTGGATACGCAGTATTTT	CASSLAGLGLDTQYF
TRBV5-1	TRBD1	15	TRBJ1-2	NA	TGCGCCAGCAGCTCGGTAGGGACAGGGCTCTATGGCTACACCTTC	CASSSVGTGLYGYTF
TRBV20-1	NA	14	TRBJ1-1	few	TGCAGTGCTAGAGACCCACAGGGAGGCGCTGAAGCTTTCTTT	CSARDPQGGAEAFF
TRBV12-3/TRBV12-4	NA	14	TRBJ1-4	many	TGTGCCAGCAGTTTGCCCTCAACTAATGAAAAACTGTTTTTT	CASSLPSTNEKLFF
TRBV6-6	TRBD1	19	TRBJ1-1	many	TGTGCCAGCAGTTACTCGAAGTTCCTGATGGGACAGGGGAACACTGAAGCTTTCTTT	CASSYSKFLMGQGNTEAFF
TRBV4-2	NA	12	TRBJ1-1	many	TGTGCCAGCAGCCAAGTTCCCTGGGAAGCTTTCTTT	CASSQVPWEAFF
TRBV5-5	NA	13	TRBJ2-3	NA	TGTGTCAGCAGCGTAGGCCCCCCAGATACGCAGTATTTT	CVSSVGPPDTQYF
TRBV6-6	NA	11	TRBJ1-2	NA	TGTGCCAGCAGTTATCTCGATGGCTACACCTTC	CASSYLDGYTF
TRBV3-1	NA	16	TRBJ2-3	many	TGTGCCAGCAACTTAGGGGTCGCCGACGCCACAGATACGCAGTATTTT	CASNLGVADATDTQYF
TRBV10-3	NA	15	TRBJ1-1	many	TGTGCCATCAGTAGGGCCCCCGACATGAACACTGAAGCTTTCTTT	CAISRAPDMNTEAFF
TRBV7-8	TRBD1	15	TRBJ2-3	few	TGTGCCAGCAGCCCCCGGACAGGGGGAACAGATACGCAGTATTTT	CASSPRTGGTDTQYF
TRBV28	TRBD1	16	TRBJ2-5	NA	TGTGCCAGCAGTTCCCGGGACAGGGTTTTAGGAGAGACCCAGTACTTC	CASSSRDRVLGETQYF
TRBV7-9	NA	16	TRBJ2-1	few	TGTGCCAGCAGCTTATTGCAGGCAGGGTCCTACAATGAGCAGTTCTTC	CASSLLQAGSYNEQFF
TRBV28	TRBD1	15	TRBJ2-7	few	TGTGCCAGCAGTTTAACAGGGGCAGGATCCTACGAGCAGTACTTC	CASSLTGAGSYEQYF
TRBV11-3	NA	18	TRBJ1-2	few	TGTGCCAGCAGCTTAGTCCCGGAAAATCGGGCTTTGTACTATGGCTACACCTTC	CASSLVPENRALYYGYTF
TRBV7-8	NA	16	TRBJ1-2	few	TGTGCCAGCAGCCCCGTGGGAGGGGCCGTAGGCTATGGCTACACCTTC	CASSPVGGAVGYGYTF
TRBV7-6	TRBD2	14	TRBJ2-7	NA	TGTGCCAGCAGCTCTGGCGGGGGCTCCTACGAGCAGTACTTC	CASSSGGGSYEQYF
TRBV12-3/TRBV12-4	NA	13	TRBJ2-4	many	TGTGCCAGCACCTCTTCGGCCAAAAACATTCAGTACTTC	CASTSSAKNIQYF
TRBV3-1	NA	13	TRBJ2-2	NA	TGTGCCAGCAGCCAAGCTGTAATCGGGCAGCTGTTTTTT	CASSQAVIGQLFF
TRBV2	TRBD1	15	TRBJ2-2	NA	TGTGCCAGCAGTGTGCGGTCAGGGGGTACCGGGGAGCTGTTTTTT	CASSVRSGGTGELFF
TRBV3-1	NA	17	TRBJ2-1	few	TGTGCCAGCAGCCAAGGTTGGAGGGCGGGGCGGTACAATGAGCAGTTCTTC	CASSQGWRAGRYNEQFF
TRBV7-2	TRBD1	14	TRBJ2-5	many	TGTGCCAGCAGCTTCCAGGGGGCGCAAGAGACCCAGTACTTC	CASSFQGAQETQYF
TRBV29-1	NA	14	TRBJ1-1	NA	TGCAGCGTTGATTGGGCGGGGGCATGGACTGAAGCTTTCTTT	CSVDWAGAWTEAFF
TRBV7-3	TRBD2	13	TRBJ2-3	many	TGTGCCAGCAGCGGGGACTACACAGATACGCAGTATTTT	CASSGDYTDTQYF
TRBV12-3/TRBV12-4	TRBD1	14	TRBJ1-4	few	TGTGCCAGCAGTTTACGGTCAGGGGGAGAAAAACTGTTTTTT	CASSLRSGGEKLFF
TRBV5-4	NA	15	TRBJ2-7	few	TGTGCCAGCAGCCGACGTCAGGGGCTTTCGTCCGAGCAGTACTTC	CASSRRQGLSSEQYF
TRBV11-2	TRBD1	16	TRBJ2-3	NA	TGTGTCAGCAGCATAAGAACAGGGGGCTGGACAGATACGCAGTATTTT	CVSSIRTGGWTDTQYF
TRBV27	NA	15	TRBJ1-3	many	TGTGCCAGCAGTTTATCGGTAGGGCCAGAAAACACCATATATTTT	CASSLSVGPENTIYF
TRBV9	TRBD2	17	TRBJ2-3	many	TGTGCCAGCAGCGTAGGAACTAGCGGGAGGTTCGCAGATACGCAGTATTTT	CASSVGTSGRFADTQYF
TRBV3-1	NA	13	TRBJ2-2	many	TGTGCCAGCAGCCCATACTATACCGGGGAGCTGTTTTTT	CASSPYYTGELFF
TRBV27	TRBD1	16	TRBJ1-2	many	TGTGCCAGCAGAGGGACAGGCCTAGGGCTCCTCTATGGCTACACCTTC	CASRGTGLGLLYGYTF
TRBV5-4	NA	14	TRBJ2-7	many	TGTGCCAGCAGCTTGGGCGCCGGTTCCTACGAGCAGTACTTC	CASSLGAGSYEQYF
TRBV27	NA	15	TRBJ1-2	NA	TGTGCCAGTTGTACATTCGGGAGGAAGTTTATCGGCTACACCTTC	CASCTFGRKFIGYTF
TRBV10-3	NA	14	TRBJ1-2	NA	TGTGCCATCAGTGACTTAGGAGTGAACTATGGCTACACCTTC	CAISDLGVNYGYTF
TRBV19	NA	16	TRBJ2-2	NA	TGTGCCAGTGAAGTTAGACCGGGTCCGTGGGCCGGGGAGCTGTTTTTT	CASEVRPGPWAGELFF
TRBV7-3	TRBD1	15	TRBJ1-1	few	TGTGCCAGCAGCCCAGGGACAGGGGGTAAACCTGAAGCTTTCTTT	CASSPGTGGKPEAFF
TRBV7-6	NA	14	TRBJ1-4	NA	TGTGCCAGCAGCTTAGCTCAGGAGAATGAAAAACTGTTTTTT	CASSLAQENEKLFF
TRBV6-5	NA	13	TRBJ2-2	few	TGTGCCAGCGGGGGGTTTAACACCGGGGAGCTGTTTTTT	CASGGFNTGELFF
TRBV20-1	NA	15	TRBJ1-2	few	TGCAGTGCTAGTGTTGCGGGATACTTGAACTATGGCTACACCTTC	CSASVAGYLNYGYTF
TRBV3-1	TRBD2	16	TRBJ2-1	NA	TGTGCCAGCAGCCAAGGACTAGCGGGGGGGTACAATGAGCAGTTCTTC	CASSQGLAGGYNEQFF
TRBV2	NA	12	TRBJ1-5	many	TGTGCCAGCAGCCCCCCTCAGCGGCCCCAGCATTTT	CASSPPQRPQHF
TRBV29-1	NA	14	TRBJ1-1	few	TGCAGCGTATCGACAGGAGCACTGAACACTGAAGCTTTCTTT	CSVSTGALNTEAFF
TRBV5-1	NA	14	TRBJ1-4	many	TGCGCCAGCAGCTTCGGACGGATTAATGAAAAACTGTTTTTT	CASSFGRINEKLFF
TRBV7-6	TRBD1	13	TRBJ2-7	few	TGTGCCAGCAGCCAGGGACAGGGAGACGAGCAGTACTTC	CASSQGQGDEQYF
TRBV25-1	NA	14	TRBJ2-5	many	TGTGCCAGCAGTGTCCGAGGGGGGCGAGAGACCCAGTACTTC	CASSVRGGRETQYF
TRBV7-9	NA	16	TRBJ2-7	few	TGTGCCAGCAGCTTAATTAAGGGGACCGTTTCCTACGAGCAGTACTTC	CASSLIKGTVSYEQYF